This T cell receptor (beta chain) derives from a study of follicular helper T cells after annual influenza vaccination. Study-level background: After each seasonal flu vaccination, blood came on days 0, 7 and 28. Some donors were sampled over the 2013-2014, 2014-2015 and 2015-2016 vaccinations. Study observations and caveats: Plasmablast frequency change correlated with clonality change in ICOS+CD38+ cTfh.

This sample's time point: 2015-2016 season, pre-vaccination. Donors with HIV/AIDS, active malignancy, immunomodulators or active illness were excluded. Germline lookup yields CDR1 SGHDN and CDR2 FVKESK. The length of the CDR3 is 15 residues. Unmatched junction bases numbered 6, after V lost 1 base and J lost 4 bases. As to this clone: Its antigen remains unknown.

Assay: immunoSEQ multiplex PCR; the TCRdb copy retains only in-frame clones and omits some. The data contain 9,500 to 15,000 clones, about 80% of them singletons. The TCR was taken from an adult who received the influenza vaccine. The chain joins TRBV14 to TRBJ2-5, with 7 bases matching TRBD2. The sequencing used CXCR5+ CD38- circulating T follicular helper cells from blood, collected on the day of influenza vaccination. As for subset: circulating Tfh, non-naive CD4+CXCR5+PD-1+ (ICOS+CD38+ or ICOS-CD38-). The CDR3 DNA reads as TGTGCCAGCAGCCAAGGTCCGCGGGGGACAGAGACCCAGTACTTC. Amino acids: CASSQGPRGTETQYF.